This TCR beta chain is drawn from a study of T cell repertoires in cytomegalovirus infection. Study-wide context: Public TCR beta signatures were indicative of both CMV infection and a matching HLA type. The study, taken as a whole, reports: Individuals carrying CMV plus the relevant HLA were identified by cumulative frequency of public TCR beta families. The response measured ex vivo was dominated by TCR beta clonotypes (HLA-C-restricted and CMV-specific).

Regarding this clonotype: Its specificity is unknown.

The CDR3 is made up of 16 amino acids. V trimming: 6 bases; J trimming: 6 bases; junction bases outside the gene matches: 12. Germline CDR1 is MNHEY and CDR2 is SMNVEV (reference sequence). MiXCR was run by TCRdb on the reads, yielding one entry per CDR3 protein. This sample has 150,000 to 200,000 distinct CDR3 sequences, with roughly 17% found just once. This TCR was recovered from a human donor in good health (CMV status not recorded). Some clones in this sample may be carry-over from other donors' samples. This chain connects TRBV27 to TRBJ1-5; the match to TRBD1 covers 9 bases. The sequenced material came from CD8+ T cells from PBMCs. The CDR3: CASSHMGQGTGQPQHF. In DNA, the CDR3 is TGTGCCAGCAGCCATATGGGACAGGGCACGGGTCAGCCCCAGCATTTT.